This T cell receptor beta chain was identified during a study of vaccination and CD4 T cells after COVID-19. Scientists ran DNA taken from cultured CD4+ T cells through the Oncomine TCR Beta short-read assay for sequencing. A single record per CDR3 protein comes from TCRdb applying MiXCR to the PCR reads. Found here are some 8,600 distinct CDR3 sequences, 60% of them singletons; the top ten hold about 34%. About this clonotype itself: The antigen is not known.

This CDR3 is 15 amino acids long. Trimming stripped 3 bases from V and 2 bases from J, with 11 bases between. CDR1 is MGHDK, CDR2 SYGVNS, per germline. The sample's treatment: approximately nine-day PBMC culture with coronavirus spike peptide pools or control peptides (ViraFEST assay). The V gene is TRBV25-1, the J gene TRBJ1-5, with D perhaps matching TRBD1 (5 bases). The clonotype originates from a human donor who had recovered from COVID-19. Sequencing used CD4+ T cells from blood, cultured in vitro. Here the CDR3 reads CASSDRGEGNQPQHF. The CDR3, as DNA: TGTGCCAGCAGTGACCGAGGGGAGGGCAATCAGCCCCAGCATTTT.